Listed below are T cell receptor beta chains from one sample, sequenced in a study of blood T cell repertoires in COVID-19. Measured with immunoSEQ multiplex PCR; TCRdb has only the in-frame clones, and not every one. The sample has about 100,000 clones, roughly 91% seen once. The sample taken for sequencing was peripheral blood. The receptors come from a man between 18 and 35 years old with COVID-19, enrolled during active disease. CDR3s include the opening cysteine and the closing phenylalanine or tryptophan. A D gene is named only where the DNA matches it firmly. A clone size is listed for some rows: how often the clone was seen (once, few, many), or a class if it is expanded.

15 | TRBJ2-5 | TRBD1 | - | TRBV30 | TGTGCCTGGAGTGTCCGTGGGACAGGAGGAGAGACCCAGTACTTC | CAWSVRGTGGETQYF
15 | TRBJ1-5 | - | - | TRBV19 | TGTGCCAGTAGTATAGTCGGGAACGGGAATCAGCCCCAGCATTTT | CASSIVGNGNQPQHF
15 | TRBJ2-2 | - | - | TRBV2 | TGTGCCACCACTCCGGGGACAACGAACACCGGGGAGCTGTTTTTT | CATTPGTTNTGELFF
13 | TRBJ1-1 | TRBD1 | - | TRBV19 | TGTGCCAGTAGTGTCGACAGGGGGCGTGAGGCTTTCTTT | CASSVDRGREAFF
17 | TRBJ1-2 | - | - | TRBV4-1 | TGCGCCAGCAGCCAAGAGACAGGCATTTTCCTCGGCTATGGCTACACCTTC | CASSQETGIFLGYGYTF
14 | TRBJ1-4 | TRBD1 | - | TRBV28 | TGTGCCAGCAGCACTACAGGGGAGAATGAAAAACTGTTTTTT | CASSTTGENEKLFF
15 | TRBJ1-1 | - | - | TRBV13 | TGTGCCAGCAGCCGCCTGGCAGGGGAGAACACTGAAGCTTTCTTT | CASSRLAGENTEAFF
15 | TRBJ2-7 | TRBD2 | - | TRBV2 | TGTGCCAGCAGTGAGAAGCGGGAGGCCACTTCCGAGCAGTACTTC | CASSEKREATSEQYF
16 | TRBJ2-2 | - | - | TRBV7-3 | TGTGCCAGCAGCCAAGTCTCTGAGCCTGTGACCGGGGAGCTGTTTTTT | CASSQVSEPVTGELFF
16 | TRBJ2-5 | - | - | TRBV10-3 | TGTGCCATCAGTGAGGGACAGCTTTACCAAGGGGAGACCCAGTACTTC | CAISEGQLYQGETQYF
16 | TRBJ2-1 | TRBD2 | - | TRBV4-3 | TGCGCCAGCAGCCCCATAGGGCTAGCGGGGTACAATGAGCAGTTCTTC | CASSPIGLAGYNEQFF
19 | TRBJ2-4 | TRBD1 | - | TRBV6-4 | TGTGCCAGCAGTGGATCGGGACAGGGGGGCTATGTAGCCAAAAACATTCAGTACTTC | CASSGSGQGGYVAKNIQYF
13 | TRBJ2-2 | TRBD1 | - | TRBV7-9 | TGTGCCAGCAGCTTCGGGACAGCCGGGGAGCTGTTTTTT | CASSFGTAGELFF
15 | TRBJ2-7 | TRBD2 | - | TRBV7-2 | TGTGCCAGCAGCCCCCGCGGGACTAGCGGCTACGAGCAGTACTTC | CASSPRGTSGYEQYF
12 | TRBJ2-7 | - | - | TRBV27 | TGTGCCAGCAGGAAAAACTACTACGAGCAGTACTTC | CASRKNYYEQYF
15 | TRBJ2-1 | TRBD1 | once | TRBV7-9 | TGTGCCAGCATGGACAGGGTCTTTAGGGGGAATGAGCAGTTCTTC | CASMDRVFRGNEQFF
17 | TRBJ2-1 | TRBD2 | few | TRBV9 | TGTGCCAGCAGCCTGCGACTAGCGGGAGAAAGGTACAATGAGCAGTTCTTC | CASSLRLAGERYNEQFF
12 | TRBJ2-2 | - | - | TRBV30 | TGTGCCTGGAGTTGGAGGGCTGGGGAGCTGTTTTTT | CAWSWRAGELFF
15 | TRBJ1-4 | TRBD1 | few | TRBV27 | TGTGCCAGCAGTTTTGGTGGACAGGAAAGTGAAAAACTGTTTTTT | CASSFGGQESEKLFF
15 | TRBJ2-5 | TRBD1 | - | TRBV5-6 | TGTGCCAGCAGTTCCACCACAGGGGGCGCGGTGACCCAGTACTTC | CASSSTTGGAVTQYF
13 | TRBJ2-1 | TRBD2 | - | TRBV3-1/TRBV3-2 | TGTGCCAGCAGCCCTGGGACTAGAGATGAGCAGTTCTTC | CASSPGTRDEQFF
17 | TRBJ2-3 | TRBD2 | - | TRBV28 | TGTGCCAGCAGTACCCGATCTAGCGGGAGGGGAATGGATACGCAGTATTTT | CASSTRSSGRGMDTQYF
15 | TRBJ1-5 | TRBD1 | few | TRBV2 | TGTGCCAGCAGGCTAGGACAGGGTAGAGATCAGCCCCAGCATTTT | CASRLGQGRDQPQHF
14 | TRBJ1-2 | - | - | TRBV11-2 | TGTGCCAGCAGCTTAGATCGACTAGTTTTAGGCTACACCTTC | CASSLDRLVLGYTF
12 | TRBJ2-7 | TRBD1 | few | TRBV2 | TGTGCCAGCAAACAGGGGGCCTACGAGCAGTACTTC | CASKQGAYEQYF
16 | TRBJ2-7 | TRBD1 | - | TRBV28 | TGTGCCAGCAGTCCAATCCCGACAGGGCCTTCCTACGAGCAGTACTTC | CASSPIPTGPSYEQYF
13 | TRBJ2-1 | - | - | TRBV12-3/TRBV12-4 | TGTGCCAGCAGTTTAGCGGGAGGTTATGAGCAGTTCTTC | CASSLAGGYEQFF
15 | TRBJ1-2 | - | - | TRBV11-2 | TGTGCCAGCAGCTTAGCCTCCTGGAGGAACTATGGCTACACCTTC | CASSLASWRNYGYTF
18 | TRBJ2-2 | TRBD1 | - | TRBV9 | TGTGCCAGCAGCGTAGGGGGGACAGTACGTCCCAACACCGGGGAGCTGTTTTTT | CASSVGGTVRPNTGELFF
11 | TRBJ2-7 | TRBD1 | - | TRBV25-1 | TGTGCCAGCAGAGACAGGGACGAGCAGTACTTC | CASRDRDEQYF
15 | TRBJ2-7 | - | - | TRBV7-2 | TGTGCCAGCAGCTCCGCCGGGACTGGGGGGTTCGAGCAGTACTTC | CASSSAGTGGFEQYF
13 | TRBJ1-2 | TRBD1 | - | TRBV6-5 | TGTGCCAGCACCAGAGGGGGCCAGGGAGGCTACACCTTC | CASTRGGQGGYTF
13 | TRBJ1-4 | - | - | TRBV20-1 | TGCAGTGCTAGTTCAGGGAGGAGAGAAAAACTGTTTTTT | CSASSGRREKLFF
16 | TRBJ2-1 | TRBD2 | - | TRBV27 | TGTGCCAGCACCACCGGGAGGGATGTTAGCTACAATGAGCAGTTCTTC | CASTTGRDVSYNEQFF
16 | TRBJ2-7 | TRBD1 | - | TRBV27 | TGTGCCAGCAGTTCCGGAGGAAGGGGGCGCGCAGGCGAGCAGTACTTC | CASSSGGRGRAGEQYF
16 | TRBJ2-5 | - | once | TRBV28 | TGTGCCAGCAGTTTAACTTTGGGGGGGCCCCAAGAGACCCAGTACTTC | CASSLTLGGPQETQYF